The 13 T cell receptor beta chains given below trace back to one sample, sequenced in a study of CD8 T cells in Susac syndrome. RNA was extracted with the RNeasy kit, and a quantity of roughly 0.45 to 1 ug was reverse transcribed using random hexamers. TCRdb used MiXCR to reprocess the immunoSEQ multiplex PCR reads, holding one entry per CDR3 protein. The table has around 200,000 distinct CDR3 sequences, 95% seen once. Material: CD4+ T cells from PBMCs. The receptor set was obtained from a human donor in good health.

The chain has TRBV24-1 and TRBJ2-7, with D unclear. Per germline, CDR1 KGHDR and CDR2 SFDVKD. The CDR3 has 15 amino acids. V dropped 0 bases and J dropped 6 bases, with 14 bases sitting between them. CDR3 in DNA: TGTGCCACCAGTGATTTGTGTCTACCACTCAGCGAGCAGTACGTC. Protein product: CATSDLCLPLSEQYV.

V gene TRBV12-3 or TRBV12-4 combines with J gene TRBJ1-1; the D gene is possibly TRBD1 (6 bases). The CDR3 length is 15 residues. With 8 bases removed from V and 5 bases from J, the gap between germline ends came to 21 bases. CDR3 amino acids: CASAGPYRVGTEAFF. The CDR3 nucleotides are TGTGCCAGCGCTGGCCCGTACAGGGTCGGAACTGAAGCTTTCTTT.

This chain uses TRBV25-1 with TRBJ2-1, with 8 nucleotides matching TRBD2. After removal of 3 bases from V and 9 bases from J, the junction contained 4 bases not matched to a gene. This CDR3 is 13 amino acids long. From germline, CDR1 is MGHDK and CDR2 SYGVNS. The CDR3 spells CASSDHLAGEQFF. CDR3 in DNA: TGTGCCAGCAGTGATCACCTAGCGGGTGAGCAGTTCTTC.

The rearrangement uses TRBV5-1 and TRBJ2-3; 12 nucleotides align to TRBD2. CDR1 is SGHRS, CDR2 YFSETQ, per germline. Trimming at V came to 4 bases and at J to 0 bases, leaving 6 bases not matched to a gene. This CDR3 region has 17 residues. The CDR3 DNA is TGCGCCAGCAGCCCCGGGACTAGCGGGCCGAGCACAGATACGCAGTATTTT. The encoded protein is CASSPGTSGPSTDTQYF.

The chain joins TRBV7-8 to TRBJ1-2; 8 nucleotides line up with TRBD1. The length of the CDR3 is 14 residues. Germline CDR1 reads SGHVS; CDR2 reads FQNEAQ. Trimming removed 0 bases from V and 9 bases from J; junction bases left unmatched: 6. The CDR3 loop is CASSLAQGAPSYTF. The CDR3 nucleotides are TGTGCCAGCAGCTTAGCTCAGGGGGCGCCCAGCTACACCTTC.

CDR3 coding DNA: TGTGCCAGCAGACAAAGCGGGCACCCCTCCTACGAGCAGTACGTC. Protein sequence: CASRQSGHPSYEQYV. This sequence joins TRBV7-2 and TRBJ2-7; a weak D match, TRBD2 (6 bases). The CDR3 has 15 residues. Looked up from germline, CDR1 is SGHTA and CDR2 is FQGNSA. Between the trimmed V and J ends, which lost 6 bases and 0 bases, there was a span of 15 bases.

V usage is TRBV7-3 and J usage is TRBJ2-1, with 8 bases that match TRBD1. The germline CDR1 and CDR2 sequences are SGHTA and FQGTGA. Unmatched junction bases numbered 8, after V lost 3 bases and J lost 7 bases. This CDR3 is 15 amino acids long. CDR3: CASSLGTGGMNEQFF. The CDR3 DNA follows: TGTGCCAGCAGCTTGGGGACAGGTGGAATGAATGAGCAGTTCTTC.

V is TRBV7-2 and J is TRBJ2-7; D not certain. Germline V gene sequence: CDR1 SGHTA, CDR2 FQGNSA. This CDR3 is built from 11 residues. V dropped 5 bases and J dropped 3 bases, with 5 bases sitting between them. This CDR3 reads CASSPNYEQYF. DNA for the CDR3: TGTGCCAGCAGCCCCAACTACGAGCAGTACTTC.

CDR3 in DNA: TGTGCCAGCAGCGTCGGGACTCCGGGGACAGATACGCAGTATTTT. It is translated as CASSVGTPGTDTQYF. This rearrangement joins TRBV9 to TRBJ2-3, with D possibly being TRBD2 (6 bases). The V and J ends lost 2 bases and 3 bases respectively, with 13 bases between them. Germline V gene lookup returns CDR1 SGDLS and CDR2 YYNGEE. The CDR3 has 15 amino acids.

J is TRBJ2-7 and V is TRBV14; D call uncertain. Germline-derived CDR1 and CDR2 are SGHDN and FVKESK. The CDR3 contains 12 residues. V was trimmed by 3 bases and J by 3 bases, leaving 6 bases between them. The CDR3: CASSQFSYEQYF. The CDR3 bases are TGTGCCAGCAGCCAGTTTAGCTACGAGCAGTACTTC.

The chain links TRBV9 to TRBJ2-1, with 13 bases lining up with TRBD2. Per germline, CDR1 SGDLS and CDR2 YYNGEE. This CDR3 has 16 amino acids. The ends lost 3 bases at V and 3 bases at J; junction bases unmatched: 3. The CDR3 DNA sequence: TGTGCCAGCAGCGGGCGACTAGCGGGGGGCTACAATGAGCAGTTCTTC. Translation gives CASSGRLAGGYNEQFF.

The chain is built from TRBV6-5 and TRBJ2-3; D gene ambiguous. Germline V lookup: CDR1 MNHEY, CDR2 SVGAGI. The CDR3 contains 18 residues. Trimming shortened V by 0 bases and J by 0 bases, and 16 bases separated the two germline ends. The CDR3 reads CASSYSIPLVPSTDTQYF. CDR3 sequence (DNA): TGTGCCAGCAGTTACTCGATTCCCCTAGTCCCTAGCACAGATACGCAGTATTTT.

V and J are TRBV25-1 and TRBJ1-1, with D unresolved. The CDR3 extends over 11 amino acids. Germline CDR1 MGHDK, CDR2 SYGVNS. The V and J ends lost 2 bases and 11 bases respectively, with 9 bases between them. CDR3: CASSEPGKAFF. The DNA for the CDR3 is TGTGCCAGCAGTGAACCCGGGAAGGCTTTCTTT.